What follows are 26 T cell receptor beta chains derived from one specimen sequenced in a study of tumour-infiltrating T cells in Burkitt lymphoma. The assay was immunoSEQ multiplex PCR, and TCRdb's table has in-frame clones only and misses some. The sample has 2,000 to 2,500 clones; around 72% are singletons. What was sequenced was tumor tissue. The receptor source for this set is a human donor with diffuse large B-cell lymphoma.

The V call is TRBV27, the J call TRBJ2-1, with D maybe TRBD1 (6 bases). The V end lost 5 bases, the J end lost 5 bases, and 10 bases lay between the germline ends. Per germline, CDR1 MNHEY and CDR2 SMNVEV (reference sequence). This CDR3 has 13 residues. In nucleotides, the CDR3 is TGTGCCAGCAGTGCACAGGGAGACAATGAGCAGTTCTTC. Amino acid sequence: CASSAQGDNEQFF.

The chain carries TRBV15 and TRBJ2-5; D is uncertain. V lost 3 bases to trimming and J lost 5 bases, with 28 bases between them. There are 19 residues in the CDR3. In germline, CDR1 is LNHNV, CDR2 YYDKDF (reference sequence). The CDR3 nucleotides are TGTGCCACCAGCAGGGAGACCGAGACTTGGTCGACTGGAAGGGAGACCCAGTACTTC. The encoded protein is CATSRETETWSTGRETQYF. The full variable domain, in which reference TRBV15 and TRBJ2-5 provide the parts outside the CDR3, is DAMVIQNPRYQVTQFGKPVTLSCSQTLNHNVMYWYQQKSSQAPKLLFHYYDKDFNNEADTPDNFQSRRPNTSFCFLDIRSPGLGDTAMYLCATSRETETWSTGRETQYFGPGTRLLVL.

The chain is built from TRBV28 and TRBJ1-3; D gene uncertain. There are 16 residues in the CDR3. V lost 3 bases and J lost 1, with 13 bases in between. From germline, CDR1 is MDHEN and CDR2 SYDVKM. CDR3 sequence: CASSFGVPLSGNTIYF. For the CDR3, the DNA is TGTGCCAGCAGTTTTGGGGTACCACTGTCTGGAAACACCATATATTTT.

This clone was observed once. This chain joins TRBV28 and TRBJ1-2; the D is unclear. Per the germline V gene, CDR1 is MDHEN and CDR2 is SYDVKM. The CDR3 length is 12 residues. The V gene lost 6 bases and the J gene lost 4 bases, with 9 bases spanning the gap. Here the CDR3 DNA reads TGTGCCAGCAGGTCCTACAGCTATGGCTACACCTTC. Translating it yields CASRSYSYGYTF.

This clone was counted once. This same CDR3 is encoded by further DNA sequences in the sample. The rearrangement links TRBV5-1 to TRBJ1-2, with 11 bases fitting TRBD1. This CDR3 spans 15 amino acids. V dropped 3 bases and J dropped 1; count of bases not matched to a gene: 2. Germline V gene data show CDR1 as SGHRS and CDR2 as YFSETQ. CDR3 sequence: CASSWTGGVNYGYTF. CDR3 bases: TGCGCCAGCAGCTGGACAGGGGGCGTTAACTATGGCTACACCTTC.

This chain joins TRBV5-8 and TRBJ2-5; D call uncertain. This CDR3 region has 11 residues. V was shortened by 4 bases and J by 3 bases, with 4 bases between the two germline ends. Germline V lookup: CDR1 SGHTS, CDR2 YDEGEE. This chain's CDR3 is CASSKEETQYF. In nucleotides, the CDR3 is TGTGCCAGCAGCAAAGAAGAGACCCAGTACTTC.

The chain has TRBV21-1 and TRBJ2-3; the DNA was not used to check the table's D call, TRBD2. TRBV21-1 is a recognized pseudogene. This CDR3 has 18 residues. CDR3 coding DNA: TGTGCCAGCAGCAAAGCCGGGAAGAGCGAGAAACGCACAGATACGCAGTATTTT. Translated, it gives CASSKAGKSEKRTDTQYF.

This chain uses TRBV6-6 with TRBJ1-1, with no clear D. The CDR3 sequence is 13 residues long. Germline V gene data show CDR1 as MNHNY and CDR2 as SVGAGI (reference sequence). V lost 4 bases and J 3 bases, leaving 9 bases between the germline ends. CDR3 bases: TGTGCCAGCAGTTCCCGGGTGGACACTGAAGCTTTCTTT. Protein: CASSSRVDTEAFF.

J is TRBJ2-2 and V is TRBV18; D call uncertain. V was trimmed by 1 base and J by 6 bases, leaving 6 bases between them. Germline V gene lookup returns CDR1 KGHSH and CDR2 LQKENI. The CDR3 runs to 13 residues. The DNA for the CDR3 is TGTGCCAGCTCACCACGGTCGGCCGGGGAGCTGTTTTTT. Amino acids: CASSPRSAGELFF.

The rearrangement uses TRBV5-1 and TRBJ1-1; TRBD1 aligns across 7 bases. The V and J ends lost 0 bases and 6 bases, in that order; junction bases with no gene match: 8. Germline CDR1 SGHRS, CDR2 YFSETQ. The CDR3 spans 15 residues. The CDR3 DNA is TGCGCCAGCAGCTTGGGCGGCAGGGGGGGAGCTGAAGCTTTCTTT. Its translation: CASSLGGRGGAEAFF.

This clone is large within its sample. This chain uses TRBV4-1 with TRBJ1-5; D unresolved. Germline CDR1 is MGHRA and CDR2 is YSYEKL. Trimming shortened V by 4 bases and J by 5 bases, and 9 bases separated the two germline ends. This CDR3 spans 13 amino acids. In DNA, the CDR3 is TGCGCCAGCAGCCTCCACATCTATCAGCCCCAGCATTTT. Protein sequence: CASSLHIYQPQHF.

The chain uses TRBV9 and TRBJ1-1, with D possibly TRBD1 on 5 matching bases. The germline V gene has CDR1 SGDLS and CDR2 YYNGEE. This CDR3 is 13 amino acids long. The ends were cut back, 2 bases at V and 5 bases at J, with 10 bases in the middle. CDR3 DNA: TGTGCCAGCAGCGTCGGGGGATCAACTGAAGCTTTCTTT. This translates into CASSVGGSTEAFF.

This clone was counted a few times. This sequence joins TRBV5-6 and TRBJ2-1; D is ambiguous. With 5 bases removed from V and 8 bases from J, the gap between germline ends came to 8 bases. Per germline, CDR1 SGHDT and CDR2 YYEEEE. The CDR3 covers 11 residues. CDR3 in amino acids: CASSFVDEQFF. CDR3 DNA: TGTGCCAGCAGTTTTGTCGATGAGCAGTTCTTC.

This clone has more than one count but fewer than ten. The chain links TRBV29-1 to TRBJ2-3; TRBD1 matches at 9 bases. Germline loops: CDR1 SQVTM, CDR2 ANQGSEA. After removal of 6 bases from V and 2 bases from J, the junction contained 3 bases not matched to a gene. The CDR3 covers 13 residues. The CDR3 spells CSVGQGSTDTQYF. The DNA of the CDR3 is TGCAGCGTCGGACAGGGGTCCACAGATACGCAGTATTTT.

The rearrangement uses TRBV19 and TRBJ2-5; possible D gene TRBD2, 5 bases. Trimming cost V 6 bases and J 7 bases, with 15 bases left between them. The germline V gene has CDR1 LNHDA and CDR2 SQIVND (reference sequence). This CDR3 spans 13 amino acids. CDR3 protein: CASSRGQEGTQYF. The CDR3 DNA follows: TGTGCCAGTAGCCGAGGCCAAGAGGGGACCCAGTACTTC.

This chain joins TRBV27 and TRBJ1-1, with D perhaps matching TRBD1 (6 bases). V was pared by 6 bases and J by 5 bases, with 13 bases between. This CDR3 is 13 amino acids long. Germline-derived CDR1 and CDR2 are MNHEY and SMNVEV (reference sequence). CDR3 sequence (DNA): TGTGCCAGCAGCTTAGGGGGATCGACTGAAGCTTTCTTT. It translates to CASSLGGSTEAFF.

A word on this clone: A junction boundary mismatches the germline segment, possibly from a read error. V gene TRBV7-7 combines with J gene TRBJ2-5; 9 bases match TRBD2. From germline, CDR1 is SSHAT and CDR2 FNYEAQ (reference sequence). The CDR3 contains 16 residues. CDR3 residues: CASSLAGAGGQETQYF. The DNA for the CDR3 is TGTGCTAGCAGCTTAGCGGGGGCAGGGGGACAAGAGACCCAGTACTTC.

The rearrangement links TRBV5-1 to TRBJ1-3; D is perhaps TRBD1 (6 bases). CDR3 length: 15 amino acids. Trimming stripped 6 bases from V and 0 bases from J, with 13 bases between. Germline CDR1 is SGHRS and CDR2 is YFSETQ. Here the CDR3 reads CASTQDRNSGNTIYF. DNA for the CDR3: TGCGCCAGCACCCAAGACAGGAACTCTGGAAACACCATATATTTT.

V usage is TRBV7-8 and J usage is TRBJ1-4, with 7 nucleotides matching TRBD1. From germline, CDR1 is SGHVS and CDR2 FQNEAQ. The CDR3 totals 15 residues. V was clipped by 2 bases and J by 8 bases; unmatched bases: 8. In nucleotides, the CDR3 is TGTGCCAGCAGCTTACTTAGACAGGGCGGCGAAAAACTGTTTTTT. It translates to CASSLLRQGGEKLFF. The whole variable domain, remainder taken from reference TRBV7-8 and TRBJ1-4, is GAGVSQSPRYKVAKRGQDVALRCDPISGHVSLFWYQQALGQGPEFLTYFQNEAQLDKSGLPSDRFFAERPEGSVSTLKIQRTQQEDSAVYLCASSLLRQGGEKLFFGSGTQLSVL.

This clone showed up just a few times. The rearrangement links TRBV5-1 to TRBJ1-1, with TRBD1 matching 9 bases. The CDR3 contains 16 residues. V lost 0 bases to trimming and J lost 0 bases; unmatched junction nucleotides: 3. CDR1 is SGHRS and CDR2 is YFSETQ in the germline V gene. The CDR3 sequence: CASSLAGTGMNTEAFF. The DNA of the CDR3 is TGCGCCAGCAGCTTGGCCGGGACAGGGATGAACACTGAAGCTTTCTTT.

This sequence joins TRBV27 and TRBJ2-7; 9 nucleotides line up with TRBD2. This CDR3 has 13 residues. The V gene's germline CDR1 is MNHEY and CDR2 SMNVEV (reference sequence). V lost 8 bases, J lost 2 bases, and 4 bases stayed unmatched. The CDR3 loop reads CASGEREAYEQYF. As DNA, the CDR3 is TGTGCCAGCGGGGAGCGGGAGGCCTACGAGCAGTACTTC.

In this sample, this clone turned up a few times. The chain combines TRBV6-5 with TRBJ1-1; D possibly corresponds to TRBD1 (5 bases). The V gene lost 6 bases and the J gene lost 5 bases, with 10 bases spanning the gap. Looked up from germline, CDR1 is MNHEY and CDR2 is SVGAGI. The CDR3 contains 12 residues. The CDR3 DNA reads TGTGCCAGCAGCGCTCCAGGGACTGAAGCTTTCTTT. Its protein product is CASSAPGTEAFF.

The chain recombines TRBV7-9 with TRBJ1-5; TRBD1 is a possible D gene (6 bases). Per the germline V gene, CDR1 is SEHNR and CDR2 is FQNEAQ (reference sequence). This CDR3 is built from 15 residues. V was cut by 8 bases and J by 3 bases, with 17 bases left in between. The CDR3 coding sequence is TGTGCCAGCTCTCCCGGGGGGGCGGCCAATCAGCCCCAGCATTTT. Translation gives CASSPGGAANQPQHF.

The rearrangement uses TRBV5-6 and TRBJ2-5; D is perhaps TRBD1 (6 bases). V lost 3 bases, J lost 1 base, and 13 bases lay in between. The length of the CDR3 is 15 residues. The germline gives CDR1 SGHDT, CDR2 YYEEEE. CDR3 sequence (DNA): TGTGCCAGCAGCTCCCTAGACAGGCTCCAAGAGACCCAGTACTTC. It specifies CASSSLDRLQETQYF. Complete variable domain (other parts from reference TRBV5-6 and TRBJ2-5): DAGVTQSPTHLIKTRGQQVTLRCSPKSGHDTVSWYQQALGQGPQFIFQYYEEEERQRGNFPDRFSGHQFPNYSSELNVNALLLGDSALYLCASSSLDRLQETQYFGPGTRLLVL.

The chain uses TRBV28 and TRBJ2-4; the D call may be TRBD1 or TRBD2 (5 bases each). CDR3 size: 12 residues. Germline CDR1 MDHEN, CDR2 SYDVKM. Deletions cut 5 bases from V and 12 bases from J, with 14 bases between. This CDR3 reads CASSRQFGGQYF. The CDR3 DNA sequence: TGTGCCAGCAGTAGGCAATTTGGGGGTCAGTACTTC.

V and J are TRBV19 and TRBJ1-5; D call uncertain. Trimming left V 7 bases short and J 4 bases short, with 11 bases between. Germline V gene lookup returns CDR1 LNHDA and CDR2 SQIVND (reference sequence). The CDR3 extends over 13 amino acids. CDR3 sequence: CASIGGWNQPQHF. CDR3 nucleotide sequence: TGTGCCAGTATCGGAGGGTGGAATCAGCCCCAGCATTTT.